The clone carrying this T cell receptor (beta chain) was observed once. Its specificity is unknown. The data stem from a study of T cells in localized non-small cell lung cancer. Findings and caveats of the study: Uninvolved adjacent lung showed the highest T cell clonality, exceeding tumor. Elevated circulating T cell density in blood was associated with longer overall survival. Median around 54 top-100 tumor clones were shared with paired adjacent lung. Tumor samples were not multi-region, leaving intratumor heterogeneity unexcluded.

The assay was immunoSEQ multiplex PCR, and TCRdb's table has in-frame clones only and misses some. The table includes approximately 41,000 clones, around 83% detected once. Germline V gene sequence: CDR1 MGHRA, CDR2 YSYEKL. CDR3 size: 14 residues. V was pared by 0 bases and J by 2 bases, with 7 bases between. This chain links TRBV4-1 with TRBJ1-2; D remains unclear. The receptor was derived from a woman aged 18-49 years with stage III lung adenocarcinoma. Sequencing used peripheral blood, obtained before any cancer treatment. Here the CDR3 DNA reads TGCGCCAGCAGCCAAGATATAGGGAACTATGGCTACACCTTC. Protein sequence: CASSQDIGNYGYTF.